This T cell receptor (beta chain) was documented in a study of regulatory T cells in long-lasting Graves disease. The germline CDR1 and CDR2 sequences are LNHNV and YYDKDF (reference sequence). The CDR3 consists of 17 residues. The V and J ends lost 5 bases and 0 bases respectively, with 17 bases between them. Documented time point: newly diagnosed GD, antithyroid drugs for less than 3 months. Following extraction of RNA from PBMCs, that RNA was used to make the TCR library. An endocrinology department located in Xi'an, China, was where the patients came from. With EDTA tubes as the receptacles, about 9.2 milliliters of peripheral blood were drawn. This clonotype showed up just a few times. Its antigen is as yet unknown. For TCR beta, libraries came from iRepertoire HTBI primers and Arm-PCR of CDR3 regions. Using its own MiXCR run on the multiplex PCR reads, TCRdb lists one record per CDR3 protein. The sample includes some 400,000 distinct CDR3 sequences, around 14% of them seen just once.

Notes on the study in general: TCR diversity in persistent Graves' patients was below that of newly diagnosed ones.

The same specimen was also included in a second study, on T cells in Graves' hyperthyroidism and ophthalmopathy.

The TCR originated in a woman in her 30s with Graves disease. The chain joins TRBV15 to TRBJ1-3, with D uncertain. Sequencing used peripheral blood mononuclear cells (PBMCs), obtained at new diagnosis, from a patient treated with antithyroid drugs. The DNA for the CDR3 is TGTGCCACCAGCGGGAAAAAGCAGGCTCCCTCTGGAAACACCATATATTTT. It translates to CATSGKKQAPSGNTIYF.